Included here is one T cell receptor (beta chain) sequence, with context. The record originates from a study of cytomegalovirus exposure and HLA in healthy donors. Both 60 Vbeta primers and 13 Jbeta primers went into the PCR. Assay used: immunoSEQ multiplex PCR; TCRdb lists only in-frame clones, some missing. This sample carries some 110,000 clones, 82% of them seen once, and the ten largest clones take about 1.6%. The length of the CDR3 is 18 residues. The germline CDR1 and CDR2 sequences are SGHTA and FQGNSA. V was shortened by 0 bases and J by 0 bases, with 15 bases between the two germline ends. Sequenced sample: PBMCs. The V call is TRBV7-2, the J call TRBJ1-5, with TRBD1 as a possible D gene (5 bases). The source of this sequence is a man aged 45-65 years in good health and CMV-seronegative. Here the CDR3 reads CASSLAPPGGYSNQPQHF. Written as DNA, the CDR3 is TGTGCCAGCAGCTTAGCCCCCCCCGGGGGGTATAGCAATCAGCCCCAGCATTTT. Variable domain in full (rest from reference TRBV7-2 and TRBJ1-5): GAGVSQSPSNKVTEKGKDVELRCDPISGHTALYWYRQSLGQGLEFLIYFQGNSAPDKSGLPSDRFSAERTGGSVSTLTIQRTQQEDSAVYLCASSLAPPGGYSNQPQHFGDGTRLSIL.